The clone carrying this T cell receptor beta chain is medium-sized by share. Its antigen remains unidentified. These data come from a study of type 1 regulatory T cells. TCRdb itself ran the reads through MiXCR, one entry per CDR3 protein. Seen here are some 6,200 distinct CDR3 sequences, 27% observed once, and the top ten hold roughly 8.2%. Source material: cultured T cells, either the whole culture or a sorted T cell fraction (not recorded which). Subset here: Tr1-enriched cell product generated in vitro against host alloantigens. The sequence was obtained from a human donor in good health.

CDR3 region: CGLGGGPGYEQYF. The CDR3 DNA reads as TGCGGCCTTGGTGGCGGACCGGGCTACGAGCAGTACTTC. J is TRBJ2-7 and V is TRBV20-1; the D is unclear. From germline, CDR1 is DFQATT and CDR2 SNEGSKA (reference sequence). The CDR3 covers 13 residues.